A single sample is the source of the 9 T cell receptor beta chains below, sequenced in a study of Graves' ophthalmopathy and Graves' hyperthyroidism (dated by TCRdb to between 2018 and 2020). Sequenced using an Illumina HiSeq 2000. TCR beta CDR3 regions were amplified from RNA transcripts for repertoire sequencing. The first round of RT-PCR was done with HTBI primers and the Qiagen OneStep RT-PCR kit, and was followed by a second round of multiplex PCR, then size selection and purification. TCRdb passed the public sequencing reads through fastp at Q25 and MiXCR, retaining productive beta sequences. CDR3 protein sequences are deduplicated, and each keeps its most common genes and DNA. The sample table lists around 1.1 million distinct CDR3 sequences, about two fifths of them with a count of one. Over 8.5% of the sample comes from the top ten. Specimen: peripheral blood or thyroid tissue (not recorded which). The receptors were sampled from an adult man with Graves' hyperthyroidism.

This clonotype was recorded many times. The chain employs TRBV7-8 and TRBJ2-5; D possibly corresponds to TRBD2 (5 bases). From germline, CDR1 is SGHVS and CDR2 FQNEAQ. Trimming left V 5 bases short and J 5 bases short, with 15 bases between. This CDR3 is 14 amino acids long. The CDR3 DNA reads as TGTGCCAGCAGCGAAGGACTGGCTGGGGAGACCCAGTACTTC. It translates to CASSEGLAGETQYF.

Notes on this clonotype: The junction departs from the called germline gene at one end, perhaps through a read error. The chain couples TRBV2 to TRBJ2-7; 9 bases are a match to TRBD2. The germline V gene has CDR1 SNHLY and CDR2 FYNNEI. The CDR3 spans 15 residues. The CDR3 sequence is CASSVSGGSSYERYF. The DNA for the CDR3 is TGTGCCAGCAGTGTCAGCGGGGGGAGCTCCTACGAGCGGTACTTC.

The chain carries TRBV7-9 and TRBJ2-7; D perhaps matches TRBD2 (6 bases). The CDR3 covers 15 residues. Germline loops: CDR1 SEHNR, CDR2 FQNEAQ (reference sequence). The germline V and J ends were trimmed by 5 bases and 5 bases, with 19 bases remaining between them. The CDR3 nucleotides are TGTGCCAGCAGCCGTATTCTTGGGGGGTCCGACGAGCAGTACTTC. Translation gives CASSRILGGSDEQYF.

This clonotype came up a few times. This chain connects TRBV7-3 to TRBJ2-2; D is perhaps TRBD1 (5 bases). The CDR3 contains 16 residues. CDR1 is SGHTA and CDR2 is FQGTGA in the germline V gene. Trimming pared 4 bases from V and 0 bases from J, leaving 12 bases between. CDR3 in amino acids: CASSSFQGSNTGELFF. The DNA of the CDR3 is TGTGCCAGCAGCTCATTTCAGGGATCGAACACCGGGGAGCTGTTTTTT. The whole variable domain, remainder taken from reference TRBV7-3 and TRBJ2-2, is GAGVSQTPSNKVTEKGKYVELRCDPISGHTALYWYRQSLGQGPEFLIYFQGTGAADDSGLPNDRFFAVRPEGSVSTLKIQRTERGDSAVYLCASSSFQGSNTGELFFGEGSRLTVL.

This clonotype showed up many times. The V and J genes are TRBV10-2 and TRBJ1-4; no firm D call. The germline CDR1 and CDR2 sequences are WSHSY and SAAADI. This CDR3 spans 15 amino acids. V shed 3 bases and J shed 5 bases, with 13 bases lying between them. The CDR3, as DNA: TGCGCCAGCAGTGATTGGACGGGAGGGAATGAAAAACTGTTTTTT. It codes for CASSDWTGGNEKLFF.

In its sample, this clonotype was seen many times. The chain employs TRBV12-3 or TRBV12-4 and TRBJ1-4, with TRBD1 as a possible D gene (5 bases). CDR3 length: 13 residues. V lost 6 bases to trimming and J lost 5 bases, with 10 bases between them. DNA for the CDR3: TGTGCCAGCAGGACAGCCACAAATGAAAAACTGTTTTTT. Residues: CASRTATNEKLFF.

This clonotype was counted ten times or more. The chain's CDR3 is CASRGEVVDSNQPQHF. CDR3 sequence (DNA): TGTGCCAGCAGGGGTGAAGTTGTTGATAGCAATCAGCCCCAGCATTTT. This chain uses TRBV6-6 with TRBJ1-5, with D uncertain. V shed 6 bases and J shed 0 bases, with 15 bases lying between them. Germline CDR1 is MNHNY and CDR2 is SVGAGI (reference sequence). CDR3 size: 16 residues.

The chain carries TRBV11-2 and TRBJ2-7; 9 nucleotides align to TRBD1. Germline V gives CDR1 SGHAT, CDR2 FQNNGV. The CDR3 spans 14 residues. V was pared by 5 bases and J by 6 bases, with 8 bases of the junction left unmatched. This CDR3 reads CASSPGQGLGEQYF. The CDR3 region has the DNA TGTGCCAGCAGCCCAGGACAGGGGCTCGGCGAGCAGTACTTC.

The V call is TRBV19, the J call TRBJ2-7, with 15 bases lining up with TRBD2. This CDR3 contains 15 residues. CDR1 is LNHDA, CDR2 SQIVND, per germline (reference sequence). With 7 bases clipped from V and 4 bases from J, the junction kept 5 bases outside the gene matches. CDR3 residues: CASTGLAGGVYEQYF. As DNA, the CDR3 is TGTGCCAGTACCGGACTAGCGGGAGGGGTGTACGAGCAGTACTTC.